The 13 T cell receptor beta chains below come from one sample, sequenced in a study of vaccination effects on CD4 cells after COVID-19 (dated by TCRdb to between 2021 and 2024). Library creation used the immunoSEQ multiplex PCR assay. In its TCRdb copy, this immuneACCESS table keeps in-frame sequences only and misses some clones. Where compared with another copy, unresolved V genes explain less than half of these, and the others have no known cause. The sample table shows 20,000 to 25,000 clones, and around 70% are seen once. The ten biggest clones cover about an eighth of the sample. These TCRs are of unknown antigen specificity. To identify antigen-specific CD4+ T cell clonotypes by their expansion, the ViraFEST assay first stimulated PBMC with viral peptide pools and then applied TCR sequencing. After 10 days of culture, CD4+ T cells were isolated with the EasySep CD4+ T cell isolation kit. Here the sequenced sample was CD4+ T cells from PBMCs cultured with HCoV-229E spike peptides, taken before COVID-19 vaccination. The sample's cell subset or site, from its label and the paper: HCoV-229E spike overlapping peptide pool stimulation. The source is a human donor who received a COVID-19 vaccine.

The chain couples TRBV2 to TRBJ2-5, with TRBD1 identical over 9 bases. The germline V gene has CDR1 SNHLY and CDR2 FYNNEI. This CDR3 comprises 13 residues. The junction had 4 bases not matched to a gene; V was cut back by 6 bases and J by 5 bases. This CDR3 is CASSRDRDETQYF. CDR3 sequence (DNA): TGTGCCAGCAGCCGGGACAGGGATGAGACCCAGTACTTC.

The chain recombines TRBV5-6 with TRBJ2-1; 13 bases map to TRBD2. Germline trimming cut 4 bases from V and 8 bases from J; bases unmatched to any gene: 18. The length of the CDR3 is 19 residues. CDR1 and CDR2 (germline): SGHDT, YYEEEE. The CDR3 loop is CASSGSGLAGSHFGDEQFF. CDR3 nucleotide sequence: TGTGCCAGCAGCGGATCGGGACTAGCGGGAAGTCATTTTGGCGATGAGCAGTTCTTC. The full variable domain, in which reference TRBV5-6 and TRBJ2-1 provide the parts outside the CDR3, is DAGVTQSPTHLIKTRGQQVTLRCSPKSGHDTVSWYQQALGQGPQFIFQYYEEEERQRGNFPDRFSGHQFPNYSSELNVNALLLGDSALYLCASSGSGLAGSHFGDEQFFGPGTRLTVL.

In its sample, this clone was seen a few times. The rearrangement links TRBV5-6 to TRBJ1-4, with D unresolved. CDR3 length: 15 residues. V lost 1 base, J lost 3 bases, and 10 bases lay in between. Germline CDR1 and CDR2: SGHDT and YYEEEE. CDR3 sequence reads: CASSLMGPANEKLFF. The CDR3 DNA sequence: TGTGCCAGCAGCTTGATGGGTCCGGCTAATGAAAAACTGTTTTTT.

The chain uses TRBV5-1 and TRBJ1-2; D call uncertain. Germline lookup yields CDR1 SGHRS and CDR2 YFSETQ. The CDR3 sequence is 14 residues long. V was trimmed by 3 bases and J by 5 bases, leaving 14 bases between them. CDR3 amino acids: CASSSLTTDYGYTF. The CDR3 nucleotides read TGCGCCAGCAGCTCGCTGACAACCGATTATGGCTACACCTTC.

A single count supports this clone. V usage is TRBV15 and J usage is TRBJ2-1, with no clear D. The CDR3 totals 15 residues. Germline V lookup: CDR1 LNHNV, CDR2 YYDKDF (reference sequence). The V end lost 0 bases, the J end lost 9 bases, and 15 bases lay between the germline ends. The DNA for the CDR3 is TGTGCCACCAGCAGAGAATCCGGGTCAGCTGGTGAGCAGTTCTTC. It yields the protein CATSRESGSAGEQFF.

The count of this clone is one. The chain is built from TRBV6-5 and TRBJ1-2; 7 bases fit TRBD1. The germline V gene has CDR1 MNHEY and CDR2 SVGAGI. The length of the CDR3 is 15 residues. Trimming removed 5 bases from V and 1 base from J; junction bases left unmatched: 7. The CDR3 region has the DNA TGTGCCAGCAGTCCCCGGGCAGGGGGTAACTATGGCTACACCTTC. It is translated as CASSPRAGGNYGYTF.

This clone was seen more than once but under ten times. Additional DNA sequences in this sample encode the identical CDR3. The V and J genes are TRBV24-1 and TRBJ1-5; D possibly corresponds to TRBD1 (6 bases). The ends were cut back, 7 bases at V and 1 base at J, with 19 bases in the middle. The CDR3 is made up of 17 amino acids. Germline lookup yields CDR1 KGHDR and CDR2 SFDVKD. DNA for the CDR3: TGTGCCACCAGCCGAGGCGGGGGGGCTTCGAGCAATCAGCCCCAGCATTTT. It encodes CATSRGGGASSNQPQHF.

The V call is TRBV7-7, the J call TRBJ2-5, with D hard to call. In germline, CDR1 is SSHAT, CDR2 FNYEAQ (reference sequence). Deletions cut 1 base from V and 4 bases from J, with 13 bases between. This CDR3 is built from 15 residues. Here the CDR3 reads CASSLGEWFGETQYF. The CDR3 bases are TGTGCCAGCAGCTTAGGGGAATGGTTTGGAGAGACCCAGTACTTC.

The chain links TRBV10-1 to TRBJ1-5, with TRBD1 matching over 10 bases. This CDR3 is built from 15 residues. Germline trimming cut 6 bases from V and 3 bases from J; bases unmatched to any gene: 5. Looked up from germline, CDR1 is WNHNN and CDR2 is SYGVQD (reference sequence). The CDR3 sequence: CASREGQGNNQPQHF. DNA of the CDR3: TGCGCCAGCAGGGAGGGACAGGGGAACAATCAGCCCCAGCATTTT.

The chain combines TRBV5-1 with TRBJ2-3; no definite D call. CDR1 is SGHRS, CDR2 YFSETQ, per germline. The CDR3 is 14 amino acids. Trimming took 6 bases from V and 4 from J, leaving 15 bases between them. CDR3 DNA sequence: TGCGCCAGCAAGGCTATCCATTCCGCAGATACGCAGTATTTT. Translated, it gives CASKAIHSADTQYF.

The V and J genes are TRBV6-5 and TRBJ1-6, with 7 bases fitting TRBD1. Per germline, CDR1 MNHEY and CDR2 SVGAGI. V was pared by 8 bases and J by 7 bases, with 5 bases of the junction left unmatched. The CDR3 sequence is 13 residues long. The chain's CDR3 is CASYQGDNSPLHF. DNA for the CDR3: TGTGCCAGCTATCAGGGGGACAATTCACCCCTCCACTTT.

This chain uses TRBV30 with TRBJ1-5; 8 bases align to TRBD1. From germline, CDR1 is GTSNPN and CDR2 SVGIG (reference sequence). CDR3 length equals 13 residues. V lost 4 bases, J lost 6 bases, and 5 bases stayed unmatched. The CDR3 DNA sequence: TGTGCCTGGACCCCAGGGGGCGGTCAGCCCCAGCATTTT. Amino acid sequence: CAWTPGGGQPQHF.

The chain has TRBV6-5 and TRBJ2-7; TRBD2 might be the D (6 bases). This CDR3 is 15 amino acids long. The V end lost 7 bases, the J end lost 0 bases, and 16 bases lay between the germline ends. Germline loops: CDR1 MNHEY, CDR2 SVGAGI. The CDR3 sequence is CASKFGGSNSYEQYF. The CDR3 DNA reads TGTGCCAGCAAATTTGGGGGGTCAAACTCCTACGAGCAGTACTTC.